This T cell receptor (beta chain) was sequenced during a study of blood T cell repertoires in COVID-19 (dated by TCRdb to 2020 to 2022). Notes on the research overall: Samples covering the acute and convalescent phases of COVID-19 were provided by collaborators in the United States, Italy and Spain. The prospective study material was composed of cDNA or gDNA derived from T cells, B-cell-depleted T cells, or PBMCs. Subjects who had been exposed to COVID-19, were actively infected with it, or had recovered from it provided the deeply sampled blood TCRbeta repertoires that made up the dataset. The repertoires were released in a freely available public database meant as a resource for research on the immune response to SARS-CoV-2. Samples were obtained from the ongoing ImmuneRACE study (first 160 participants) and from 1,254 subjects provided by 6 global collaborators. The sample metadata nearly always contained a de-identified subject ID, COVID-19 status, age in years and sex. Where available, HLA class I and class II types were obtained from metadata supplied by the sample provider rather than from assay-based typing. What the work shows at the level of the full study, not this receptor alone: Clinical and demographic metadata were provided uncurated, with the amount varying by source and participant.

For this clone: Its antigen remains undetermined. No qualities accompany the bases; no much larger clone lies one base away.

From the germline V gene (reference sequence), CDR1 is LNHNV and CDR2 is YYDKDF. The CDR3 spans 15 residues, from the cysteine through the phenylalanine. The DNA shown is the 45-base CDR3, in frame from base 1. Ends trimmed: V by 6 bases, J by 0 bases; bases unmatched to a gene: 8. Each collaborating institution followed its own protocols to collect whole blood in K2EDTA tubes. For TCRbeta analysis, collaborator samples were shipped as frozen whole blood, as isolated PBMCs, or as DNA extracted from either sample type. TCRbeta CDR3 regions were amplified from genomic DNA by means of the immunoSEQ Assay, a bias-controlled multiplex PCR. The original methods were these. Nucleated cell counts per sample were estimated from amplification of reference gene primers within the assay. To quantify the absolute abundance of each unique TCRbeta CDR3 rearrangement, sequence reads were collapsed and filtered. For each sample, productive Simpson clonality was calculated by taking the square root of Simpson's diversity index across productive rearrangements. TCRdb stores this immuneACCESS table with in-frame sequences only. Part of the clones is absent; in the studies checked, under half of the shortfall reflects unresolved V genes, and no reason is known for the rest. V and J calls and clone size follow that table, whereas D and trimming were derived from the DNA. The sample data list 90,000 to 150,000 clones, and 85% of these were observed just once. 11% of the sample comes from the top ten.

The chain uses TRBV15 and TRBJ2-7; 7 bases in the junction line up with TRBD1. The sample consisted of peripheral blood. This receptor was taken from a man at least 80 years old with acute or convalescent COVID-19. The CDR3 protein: CATRPVGDSSYEQYF. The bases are TGTGCCACCAGGCCCGTGGGGGACAGCTCCTACGAGCAGTACTTC.